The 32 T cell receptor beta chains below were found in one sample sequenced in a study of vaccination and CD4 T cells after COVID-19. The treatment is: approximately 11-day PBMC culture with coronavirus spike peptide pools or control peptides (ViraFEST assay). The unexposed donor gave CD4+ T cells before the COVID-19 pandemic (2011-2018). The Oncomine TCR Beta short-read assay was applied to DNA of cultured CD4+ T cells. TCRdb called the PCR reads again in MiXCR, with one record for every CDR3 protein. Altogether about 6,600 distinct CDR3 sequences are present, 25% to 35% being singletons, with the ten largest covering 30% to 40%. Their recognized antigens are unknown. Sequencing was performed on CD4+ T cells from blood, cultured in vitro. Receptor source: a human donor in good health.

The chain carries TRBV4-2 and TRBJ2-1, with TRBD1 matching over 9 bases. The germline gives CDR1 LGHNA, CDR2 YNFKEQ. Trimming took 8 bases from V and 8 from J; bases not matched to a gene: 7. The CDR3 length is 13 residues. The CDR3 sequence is CASAGQGDDEQFF. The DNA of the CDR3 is TGTGCCAGCGCGGGACAGGGTGACGATGAGCAGTTCTTC.

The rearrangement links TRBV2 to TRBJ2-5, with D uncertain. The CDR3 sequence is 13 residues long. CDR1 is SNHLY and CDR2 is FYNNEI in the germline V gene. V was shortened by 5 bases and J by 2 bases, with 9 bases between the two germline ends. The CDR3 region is CASSIDSQETQYF. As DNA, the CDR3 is TGTGCCAGCAGTATCGACTCTCAAGAGACCCAGTACTTC.

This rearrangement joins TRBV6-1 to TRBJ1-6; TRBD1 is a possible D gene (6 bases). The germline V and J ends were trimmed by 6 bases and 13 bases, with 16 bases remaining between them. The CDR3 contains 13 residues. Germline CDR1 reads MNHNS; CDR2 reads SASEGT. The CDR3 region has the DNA TGTGCCAGCAGCACGGGACACCCCCTGCCCCTCCACTTT. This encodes CASSTGHPLPLHF.

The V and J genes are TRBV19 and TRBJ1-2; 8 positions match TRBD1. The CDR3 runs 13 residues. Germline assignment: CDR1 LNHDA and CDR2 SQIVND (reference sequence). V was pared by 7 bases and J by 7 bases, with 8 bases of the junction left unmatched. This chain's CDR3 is CASNPGGPTGYTF. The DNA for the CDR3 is TGTGCCAGTAACCCAGGGGGCCCCACTGGCTACACCTTC.

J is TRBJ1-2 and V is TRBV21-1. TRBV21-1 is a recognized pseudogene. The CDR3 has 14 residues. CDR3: CASSKLVQAHGYTF. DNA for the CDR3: TGTGCCAGCAGCAAGCTCGTGCAGGCCCATGGCTACACCTTC.

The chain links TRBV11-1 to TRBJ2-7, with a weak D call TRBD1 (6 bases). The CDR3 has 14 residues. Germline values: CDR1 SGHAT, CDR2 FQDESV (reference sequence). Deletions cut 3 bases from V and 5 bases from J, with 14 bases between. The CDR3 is CASSLDQGRNEQYF. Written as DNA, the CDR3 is TGTGCCAGCAGCTTGGATCAGGGGCGAAACGAGCAGTACTTC.

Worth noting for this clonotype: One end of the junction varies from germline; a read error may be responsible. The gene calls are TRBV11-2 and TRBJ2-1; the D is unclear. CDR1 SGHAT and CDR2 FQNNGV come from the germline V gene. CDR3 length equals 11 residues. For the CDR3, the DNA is TGTGCCAGCAGCTTCGACACTTCCCCGCTCTTC. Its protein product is CASSFDTSPLF.

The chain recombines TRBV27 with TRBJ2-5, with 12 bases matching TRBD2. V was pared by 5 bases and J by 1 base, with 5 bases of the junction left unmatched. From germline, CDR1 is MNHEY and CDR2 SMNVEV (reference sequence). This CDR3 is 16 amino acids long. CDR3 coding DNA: TGTGCCAGCAGTACCCCGACTAGCGGGGGCCAAGAGACCCAGTACTTC. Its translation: CASSTPTSGGQETQYF.

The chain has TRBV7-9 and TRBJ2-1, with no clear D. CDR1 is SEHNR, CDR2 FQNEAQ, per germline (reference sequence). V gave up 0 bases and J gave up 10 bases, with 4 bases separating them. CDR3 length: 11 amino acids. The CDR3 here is CASSLAVEQFF. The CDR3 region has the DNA TGTGCCAGCAGCTTAGCAGTAGAGCAGTTCTTC. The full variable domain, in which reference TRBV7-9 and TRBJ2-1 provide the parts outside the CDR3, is DTGVSQNPRHKITKRGQNVTFRCDPISEHNRLYWYRQTLGQGPEFLTYFQNEAQLEKSRLLSDRFSAERPKGSFSTLEIQRTEQGDSAMYLCASSLAVEQFFGPGTRLTVL.

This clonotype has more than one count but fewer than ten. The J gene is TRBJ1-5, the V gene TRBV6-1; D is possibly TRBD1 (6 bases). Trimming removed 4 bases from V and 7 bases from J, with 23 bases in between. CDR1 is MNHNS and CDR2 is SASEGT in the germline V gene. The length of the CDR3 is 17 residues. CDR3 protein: CASSVRGGGRVWQPQHF. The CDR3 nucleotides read TGTGCCAGCAGTGTGCGAGGGGGAGGGCGAGTATGGCAGCCCCAGCATTTT.

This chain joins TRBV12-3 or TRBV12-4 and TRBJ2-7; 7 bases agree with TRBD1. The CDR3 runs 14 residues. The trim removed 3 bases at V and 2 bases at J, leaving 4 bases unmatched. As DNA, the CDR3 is TGTGCCAGCAGTTTGTCCGGGACAGCCTACGAGCAGTACTTC. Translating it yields CASSLSGTAYEQYF.

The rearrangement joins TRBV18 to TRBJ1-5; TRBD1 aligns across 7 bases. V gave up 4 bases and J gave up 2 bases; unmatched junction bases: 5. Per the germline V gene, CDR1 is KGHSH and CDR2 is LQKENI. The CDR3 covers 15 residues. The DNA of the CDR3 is TGTGCCAGCTCACTCGGGGGACAGCGCAATCAGCCCCAGCATTTT. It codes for CASSLGGQRNQPQHF.

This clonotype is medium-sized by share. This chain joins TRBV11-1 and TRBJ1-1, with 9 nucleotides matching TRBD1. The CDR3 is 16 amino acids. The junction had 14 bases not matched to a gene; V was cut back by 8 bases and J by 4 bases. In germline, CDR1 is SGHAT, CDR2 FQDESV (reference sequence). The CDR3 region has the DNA TGTGCCAGCGCAGGACAGGGGTTATGGGAAGGCACTGAAGCTTTCTTT. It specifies CASAGQGLWEGTEAFF.

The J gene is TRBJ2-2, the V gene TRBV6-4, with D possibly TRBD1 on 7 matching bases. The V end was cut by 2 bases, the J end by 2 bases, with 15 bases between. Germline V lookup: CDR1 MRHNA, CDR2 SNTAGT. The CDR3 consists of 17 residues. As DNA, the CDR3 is TGTGCCAGCAGTGACGGAGGGGGGACAGATAACACCGGGGAGCTGTTTTTT. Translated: CASSDGGGTDNTGELFF.

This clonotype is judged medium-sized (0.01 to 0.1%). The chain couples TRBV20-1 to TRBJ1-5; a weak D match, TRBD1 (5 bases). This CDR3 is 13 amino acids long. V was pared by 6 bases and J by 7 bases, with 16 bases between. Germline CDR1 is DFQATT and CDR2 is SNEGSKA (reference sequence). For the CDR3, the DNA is TGCAGTGCCGAGGGAGGGGCTGGGCAGCCCCAGCATTTT. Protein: CSAEGGAGQPQHF.

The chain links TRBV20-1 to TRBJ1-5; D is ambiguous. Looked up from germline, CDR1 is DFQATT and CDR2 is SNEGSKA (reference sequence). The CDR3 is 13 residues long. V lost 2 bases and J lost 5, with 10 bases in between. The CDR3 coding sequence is TGCAGTGCTAGACCCGGAAAGGATCAGCCCCAGCATTTT. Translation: CSARPGKDQPQHF.

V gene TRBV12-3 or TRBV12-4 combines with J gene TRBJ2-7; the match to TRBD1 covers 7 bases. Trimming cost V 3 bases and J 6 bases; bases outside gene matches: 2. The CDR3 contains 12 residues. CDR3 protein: CASSFTGAEQYF. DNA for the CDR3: TGTGCCAGCAGTTTTACAGGGGCCGAGCAGTACTTC.

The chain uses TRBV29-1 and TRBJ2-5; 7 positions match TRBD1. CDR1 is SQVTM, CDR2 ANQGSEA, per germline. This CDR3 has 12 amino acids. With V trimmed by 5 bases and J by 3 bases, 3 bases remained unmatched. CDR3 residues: CSVLTGEETQYF. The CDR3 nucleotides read TGCAGCGTTTTAACAGGGGAAGAGACCCAGTACTTC.

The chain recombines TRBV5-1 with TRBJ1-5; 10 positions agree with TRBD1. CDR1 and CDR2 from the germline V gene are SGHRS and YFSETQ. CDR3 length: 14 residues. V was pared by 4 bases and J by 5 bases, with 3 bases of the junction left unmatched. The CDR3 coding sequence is TGCGCCAGCAGCCCGGACAGGGGGGATCAGCCCCAGCATTTT. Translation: CASSPDRGDQPQHF.

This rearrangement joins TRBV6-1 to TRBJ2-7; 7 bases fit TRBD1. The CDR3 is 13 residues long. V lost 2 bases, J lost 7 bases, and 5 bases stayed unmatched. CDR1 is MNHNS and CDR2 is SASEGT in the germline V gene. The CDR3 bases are TGTGCCAGCAGTGAACGGGACAGAGAAGAGCAGTACTTC. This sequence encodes CASSERDREEQYF.

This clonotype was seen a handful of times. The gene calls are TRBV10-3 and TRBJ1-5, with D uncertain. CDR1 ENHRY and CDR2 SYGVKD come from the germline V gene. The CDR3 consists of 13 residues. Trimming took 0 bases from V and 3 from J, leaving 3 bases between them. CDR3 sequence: CAISESDNQPQHF. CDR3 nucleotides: TGTGCCATCAGTGAGTCAGACAATCAGCCCCAGCATTTT.

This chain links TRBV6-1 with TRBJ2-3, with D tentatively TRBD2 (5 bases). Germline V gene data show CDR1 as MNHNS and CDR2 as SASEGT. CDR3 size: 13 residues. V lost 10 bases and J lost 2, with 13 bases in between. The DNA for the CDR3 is TGTGCCATCTCGGGGAGCTTCACAGATACGCAGTATTTT. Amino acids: CAISGSFTDTQYF.

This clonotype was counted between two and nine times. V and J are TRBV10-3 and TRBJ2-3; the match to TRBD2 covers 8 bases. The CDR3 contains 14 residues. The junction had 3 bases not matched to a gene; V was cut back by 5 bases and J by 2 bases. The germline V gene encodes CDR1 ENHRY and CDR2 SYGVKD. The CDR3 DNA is TGTGCCATCAGTCCGGGACTAGTCACAGATACGCAGTATTTT. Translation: CAISPGLVTDTQYF.

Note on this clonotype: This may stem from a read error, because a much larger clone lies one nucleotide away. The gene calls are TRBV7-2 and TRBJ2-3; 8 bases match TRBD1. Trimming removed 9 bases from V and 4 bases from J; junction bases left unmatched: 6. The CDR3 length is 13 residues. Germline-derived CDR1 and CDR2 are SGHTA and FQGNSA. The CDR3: CTSVGQGADTQYF. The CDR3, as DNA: TGTACCAGTGTTGGACAGGGCGCAGATACGCAGTATTTT.

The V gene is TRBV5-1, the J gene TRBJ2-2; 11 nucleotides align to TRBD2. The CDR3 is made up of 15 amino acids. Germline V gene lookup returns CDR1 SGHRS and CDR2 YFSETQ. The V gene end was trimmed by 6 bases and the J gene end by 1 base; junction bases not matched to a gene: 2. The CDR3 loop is CASNGLAGNTGELFF. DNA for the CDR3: TGCGCCAGCAACGGACTAGCGGGGAACACCGGGGAGCTGTTTTTT.

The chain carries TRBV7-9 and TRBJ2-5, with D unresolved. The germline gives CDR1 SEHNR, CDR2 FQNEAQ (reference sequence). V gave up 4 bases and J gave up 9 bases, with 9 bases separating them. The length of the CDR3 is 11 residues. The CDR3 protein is CASSYQLAQYF. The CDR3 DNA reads TGTGCCAGCAGCTACCAATTGGCCCAGTACTTC.

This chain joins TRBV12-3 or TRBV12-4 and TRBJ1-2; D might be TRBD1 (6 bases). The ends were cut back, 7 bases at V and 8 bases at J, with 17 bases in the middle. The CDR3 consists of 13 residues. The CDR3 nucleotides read TGTGCCAGCACTCCCGTCGGGGGGCTCGGCTACACCTTC. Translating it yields CASTPVGGLGYTF.

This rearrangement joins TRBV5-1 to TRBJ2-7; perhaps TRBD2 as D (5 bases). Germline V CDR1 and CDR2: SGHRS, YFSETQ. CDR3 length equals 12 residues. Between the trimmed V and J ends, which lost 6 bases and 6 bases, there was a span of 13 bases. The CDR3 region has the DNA TGCGCCAGCAAAGAGGGCGCGGGCGAGCAGTACTTC. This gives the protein CASKEGAGEQYF. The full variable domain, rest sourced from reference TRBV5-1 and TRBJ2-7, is KAGVTQTPRYLIKTRGQQVTLSCSPISGHRSVSWYQQTPGQGLQFLFEYFSETQRNKGNFPGRFSGRQFSNSRSEMNVSTLELGDSALYLCASKEGAGEQYFGPGTRLTVT.

The CDR3 spells CASSLAASGVSYEQYF. CDR3 sequence (DNA): TGCGCCAGCAGCTTGGCGGCTAGCGGGGTATCCTACGAGCAGTACTTC. The genes are TRBV5-1 and TRBJ2-7; 9 bases are a match to TRBD2. With 0 bases clipped from V and 1 base from J, the junction kept 5 bases outside the gene matches. This CDR3 is 16 amino acids long. Germline CDR1 and CDR2: SGHRS and YFSETQ.

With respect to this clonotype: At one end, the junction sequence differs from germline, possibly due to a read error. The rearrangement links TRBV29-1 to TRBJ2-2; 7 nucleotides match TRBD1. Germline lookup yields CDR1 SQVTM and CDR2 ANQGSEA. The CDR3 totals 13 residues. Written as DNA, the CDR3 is TGCGGCGTGGGGGAAGGGGGCGCCGGGGAGCTGTTTTTT. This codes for CGVGEGGAGELFF.

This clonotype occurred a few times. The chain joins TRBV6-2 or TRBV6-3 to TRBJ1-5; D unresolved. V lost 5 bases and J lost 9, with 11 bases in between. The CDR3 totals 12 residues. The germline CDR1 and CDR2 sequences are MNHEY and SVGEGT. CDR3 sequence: CASSQKRWPQHF. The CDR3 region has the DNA TGTGCCAGCAGTCAGAAACGTTGGCCCCAGCATTTT.

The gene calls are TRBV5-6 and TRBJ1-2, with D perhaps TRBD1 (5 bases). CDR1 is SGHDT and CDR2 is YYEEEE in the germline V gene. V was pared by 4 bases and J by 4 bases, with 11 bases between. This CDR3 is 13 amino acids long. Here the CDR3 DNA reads TGTGCCAGCAGCCATTCCGGGGCCTATGGCTACACCTTC. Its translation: CASSHSGAYGYTF.